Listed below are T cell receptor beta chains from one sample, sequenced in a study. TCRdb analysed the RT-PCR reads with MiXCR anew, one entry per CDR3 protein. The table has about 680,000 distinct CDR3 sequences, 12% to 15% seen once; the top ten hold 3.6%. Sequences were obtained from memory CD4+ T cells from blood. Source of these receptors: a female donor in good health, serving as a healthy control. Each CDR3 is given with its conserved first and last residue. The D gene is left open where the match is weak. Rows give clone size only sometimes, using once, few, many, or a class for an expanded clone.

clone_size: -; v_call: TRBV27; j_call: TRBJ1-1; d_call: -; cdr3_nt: TGTGCCAGCAGTTTCTGGGGGGGTGGTACAGGGAACACTGAAGCTTTCTTT; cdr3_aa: CASSFWGGGTGNTEAFF
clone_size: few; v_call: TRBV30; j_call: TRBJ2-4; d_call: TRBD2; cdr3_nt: TGTGCCTGGACTAGCGGGTCCAAAAACATTCAGTACTTC; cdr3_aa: CAWTSGSKNIQYF
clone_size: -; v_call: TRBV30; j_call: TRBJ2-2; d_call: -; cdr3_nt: TGTGCCTGGAGAAGGAACACCGGGGAGCTGTTTTTT; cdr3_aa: CAWRRNTGELFF
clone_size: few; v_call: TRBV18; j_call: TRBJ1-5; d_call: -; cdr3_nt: TGTGCCAGCTCACGGGGTGCGGGTAATAGCAATCAGCCCCAGCATTTT; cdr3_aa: CASSRGAGNSNQPQHF
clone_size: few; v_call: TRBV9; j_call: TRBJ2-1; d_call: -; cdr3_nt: TGTGCCAGCAGCCTTGACTGGTCTTCCTACAATGAGCAGTTCTTC; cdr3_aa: CASSLDWSSYNEQFF
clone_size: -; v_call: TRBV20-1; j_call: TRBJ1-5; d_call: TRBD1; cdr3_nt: TGCAGTGCCCCTGGGACAGGGGGAAATCAGCCCCAGCATTTT; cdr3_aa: CSAPGTGGNQPQHF
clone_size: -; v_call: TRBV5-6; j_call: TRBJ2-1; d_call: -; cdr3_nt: TGTGCCAGCAGCTTGATAGGGGTGCACAATGAGCAGTTCTTC; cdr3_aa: CASSLIGVHNEQFF
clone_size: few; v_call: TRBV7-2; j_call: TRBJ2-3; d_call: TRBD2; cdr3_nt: TGTGCCAGCAGCCTAAGTAGCGGGAGGGCCGCAGATACGCAGTATTTT; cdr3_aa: CASSLSSGRAADTQYF
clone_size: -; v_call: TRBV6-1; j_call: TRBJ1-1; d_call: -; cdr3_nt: TGTGCCAGCAGGTACAGGAGCACTGAAGCTTTCTTT; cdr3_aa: CASRYRSTEAFF
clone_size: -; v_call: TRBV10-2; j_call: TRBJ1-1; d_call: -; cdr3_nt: TGCGCCAGCAGACGCGAAAGGAACACTGAAGCTTTCTTT; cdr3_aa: CASRRERNTEAFF
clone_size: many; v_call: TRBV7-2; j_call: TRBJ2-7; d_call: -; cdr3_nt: TGTGCCAGCAGCTTAGACCCCCTGCAGTTAAGGCAGTACTTC; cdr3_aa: CASSLDPLQLRQYF
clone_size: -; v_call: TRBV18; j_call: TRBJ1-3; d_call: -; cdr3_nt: TGTGCCAGCTCACCCACCGGGGGAGTATCTGGAAACACCATATATTTT; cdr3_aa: CASSPTGGVSGNTIYF
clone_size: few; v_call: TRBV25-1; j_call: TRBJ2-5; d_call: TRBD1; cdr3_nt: TGTGCCAGCACACCTGGGGGACAGGGGATAGAGACCCAGTACTTC; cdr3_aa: CASTPGGQGIETQYF
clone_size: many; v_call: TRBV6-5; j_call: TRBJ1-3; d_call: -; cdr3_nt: TGTGCCAGCAGTTACTCGTTTCGGTTAGGTGGAAACACCATATATTTT; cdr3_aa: CASSYSFRLGGNTIYF